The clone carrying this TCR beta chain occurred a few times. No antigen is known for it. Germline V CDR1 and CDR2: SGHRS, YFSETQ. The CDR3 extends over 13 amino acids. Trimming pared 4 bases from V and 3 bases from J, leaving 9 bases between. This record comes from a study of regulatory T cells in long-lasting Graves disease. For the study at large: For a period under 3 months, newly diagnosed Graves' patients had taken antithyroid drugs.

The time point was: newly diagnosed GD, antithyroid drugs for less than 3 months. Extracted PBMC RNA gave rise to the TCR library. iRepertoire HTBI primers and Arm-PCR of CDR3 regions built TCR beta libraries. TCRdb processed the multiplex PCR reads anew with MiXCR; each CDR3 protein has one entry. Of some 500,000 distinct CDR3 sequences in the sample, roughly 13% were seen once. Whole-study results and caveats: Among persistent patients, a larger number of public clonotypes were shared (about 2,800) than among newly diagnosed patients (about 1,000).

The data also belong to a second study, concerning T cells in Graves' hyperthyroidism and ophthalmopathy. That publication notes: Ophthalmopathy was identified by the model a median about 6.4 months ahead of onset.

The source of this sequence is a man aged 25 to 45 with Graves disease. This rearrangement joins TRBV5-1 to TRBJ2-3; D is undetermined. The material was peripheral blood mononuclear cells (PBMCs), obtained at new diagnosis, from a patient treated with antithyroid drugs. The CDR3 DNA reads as TGCGCCAGCAGCGCCCCAATGACAGATACGCAGTATTTT. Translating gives CASSAPMTDTQYF.